The sample holds a few counts of the clone carrying this TCR beta chain. Its antigen is unknown. The sample originates from a study of molecular identifiers for immune sequencing clone quantification. Study-wide results and caveats: Whereas clones above 20 RNA copies held under 1% of naive-cell molecules, they held over 97% of effector molecules. Underestimated sizes of highly expanded clones could result from identical TCR molecules that share a barcode.

This CDR3 has 13 residues. The V gene's germline CDR1 is SGHAT and CDR2 FQNNGV. V lost 1 base and J lost 2, with 6 bases in between. Both previously described methods and listed TCR primers were employed to make bulk TCR libraries. TCRdb fed the PCR reads into MiXCR, producing one record per CDR3 protein. The table has more than 85,000 distinct CDR3 sequences, 30% to 45% seen once. V is TRBV11-2 and J is TRBJ2-7; TRBD1 or TRBD2 may be the D gene (5 bases each). This clonotype originated in a human donor in good health. Some libraries in this study had Jurkat cell RNA spiked in. The sample consisted of naive CD8+ T cells from blood, with Jurkat cell RNA spiked in. Noted subset: FACS-sorted CD8+CD4-CCR7+CD45RA+ naive T cells. The CDR3 loop is CASSLGDAYEQYF. CDR3 DNA: TGTGCCAGCAGCTTAGGGGACGCCTACGAGCAGTACTTC.